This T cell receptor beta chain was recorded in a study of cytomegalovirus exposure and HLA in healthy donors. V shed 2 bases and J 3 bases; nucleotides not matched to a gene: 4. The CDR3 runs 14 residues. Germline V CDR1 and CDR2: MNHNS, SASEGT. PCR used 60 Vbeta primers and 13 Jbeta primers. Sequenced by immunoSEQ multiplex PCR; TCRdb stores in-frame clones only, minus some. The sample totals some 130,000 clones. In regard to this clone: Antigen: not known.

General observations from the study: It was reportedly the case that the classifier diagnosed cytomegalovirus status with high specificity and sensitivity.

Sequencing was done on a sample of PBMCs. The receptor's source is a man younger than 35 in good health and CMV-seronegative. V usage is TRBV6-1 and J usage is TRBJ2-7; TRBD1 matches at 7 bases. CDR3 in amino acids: CASSESNRGYEQYF. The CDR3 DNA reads TGTGCCAGCAGTGAATCCAACAGGGGCTACGAGCAGTACTTC.